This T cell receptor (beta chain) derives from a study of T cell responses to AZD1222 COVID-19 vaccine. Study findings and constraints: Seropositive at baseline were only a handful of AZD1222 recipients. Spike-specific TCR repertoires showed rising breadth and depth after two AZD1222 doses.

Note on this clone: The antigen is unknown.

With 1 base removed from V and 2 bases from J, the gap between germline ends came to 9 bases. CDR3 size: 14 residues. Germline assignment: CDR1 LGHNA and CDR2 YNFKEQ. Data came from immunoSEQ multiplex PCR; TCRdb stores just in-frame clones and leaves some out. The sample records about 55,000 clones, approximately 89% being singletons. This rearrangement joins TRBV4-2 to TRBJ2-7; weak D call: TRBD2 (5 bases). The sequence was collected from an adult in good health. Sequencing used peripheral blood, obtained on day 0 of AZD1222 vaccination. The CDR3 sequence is CASSQGESTYEQYF. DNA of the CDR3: TGTGCCAGCAGCCAAGGGGAGTCAACCTACGAGCAGTACTTC.